These 32 T cell receptor beta chains share one sample of origin, sequenced in a study of blood T cell repertoires in COVID-19. TCRdb's table, derived via immunoSEQ multiplex PCR, lists solely in-frame clones and lacks some. The table has 50,000 to 80,000 clones, 89% seen once. Sequenced: peripheral blood. All receptors come from a man in his sixties with acute or convalescent COVID-19.

V gene TRBV7-2 combines with J gene TRBJ2-5, with 9 bases identical to TRBD1. This CDR3 region has 15 residues. The germline CDR1 and CDR2 sequences are SGHTA and FQGNSA. J was trimmed by 5 bases and V by 5 bases; bases with no gene match: 9. DNA for the CDR3: TGTGCCAGCAGCGAAACAGGGGGCGCCCGGGAGACCCAGTACTTC. It encodes CASSETGGARETQYF.

The rearrangement joins TRBV29-1 to TRBJ1-2, with a possible D match to TRBD1 (6 bases). Looked up from germline, CDR1 is SQVTM and CDR2 is ANQGSEA. The V and J ends lost 3 bases and 7 bases respectively, with 18 bases between them. This CDR3 spans 14 amino acids. CDR3 nucleotide sequence: TGCAGCGTTGACATGGGACACGCTGGGGGTGGCTACACCTTC. Translating it yields CSVDMGHAGGGYTF.

This chain joins TRBV6-6 and TRBJ1-1; 12 positions match TRBD1. CDR1 and CDR2 from the germline V gene are MNHNY and SVGAGI (reference sequence). CDR3 size: 16 residues. J was trimmed by 1 base and V by 6 bases; bases with no gene match: 6. CDR3 protein: CASSFKGQGANTEAFF. CDR3 DNA sequence: TGTGCCAGCAGCTTCAAGGGACAGGGGGCGAACACTGAAGCTTTCTTT.

The J gene is TRBJ1-5, the V gene TRBV27; 9 bases map to TRBD1. The CDR3 has 15 amino acids. Trimming at V came to 6 bases and at J to 1 base, leaving 4 bases not matched to a gene. Germline V lookup: CDR1 MNHEY, CDR2 SMNVEV (reference sequence). The CDR3: CASRPGTGSNQPQHF. The CDR3 nucleotides are TGTGCCAGCAGACCGGGGACAGGGAGCAATCAGCCCCAGCATTTT.

This clone was counted once. The chain uses TRBV6-1 and TRBJ1-2, with D possibly being TRBD1 (6 bases). CDR3 length: 15 amino acids. The germline V gene has CDR1 MNHNS and CDR2 SASEGT. V gave up 0 bases and J gave up 3 bases, with 11 bases separating them. CDR3 in amino acids: CASSEAATGDYGYTF. The DNA for the CDR3 is TGTGCCAGCAGTGAAGCGGCGACAGGCGACTATGGCTACACCTTC.

The V call is TRBV7-9, the J call TRBJ1-5, with D hard to call. CDR3 length: 13 amino acids. Germline CDR1 reads SEHNR; CDR2 reads FQNEAQ (reference sequence). V was clipped by 11 bases and J by 0 bases, with 11 bases between them. The CDR3 nucleotides are TGTGCCGTCAGCGGGTATAGCAATCAGCCCCAGCATTTT. It encodes CAVSGYSNQPQHF.

The rearrangement uses TRBV15 and TRBJ1-2; D is undetermined. Trimming removed 3 bases from V and 5 bases from J, with 13 bases in between. The germline gives CDR1 LNHNV, CDR2 YYDKDF (reference sequence). The CDR3 covers 14 residues. In DNA form, the CDR3 reads TGTGCCACCAGCAGGCGGACGGGGAGTTATGGCTACACCTTC. Encoded protein: CATSRRTGSYGYTF.

CDR3 in amino acids: CASSYPRQGAYNEQFF. CDR3 in DNA: TGTGCCAGCAGTTACCCACGACAGGGGGCCTACAATGAGCAGTTCTTC. V and J are TRBV6-6 and TRBJ2-1; 9 positions match TRBD1. The CDR3 sequence is 16 residues long. Germline lookup yields CDR1 MNHNY and CDR2 SVGAGI (reference sequence). V gave up 2 bases and J gave up 2 bases; unmatched junction bases: 4.

The chain joins TRBV5-1 to TRBJ2-2; D remains unclear. Germline V CDR1 and CDR2: SGHRS, YFSETQ. The ends were cut back, 0 bases at V and 8 bases at J, with 11 bases in the middle. There are 14 residues in the CDR3. The CDR3 loop reads CASSLDTTSGELFF. The CDR3 nucleotides are TGCGCCAGCAGCTTGGATACGACATCGGGGGAGCTGTTTTTT.

V usage is TRBV20-1 and J usage is TRBJ1-2; weak D call: TRBD1 (6 bases). V shed 3 bases and J shed 4 bases, with 18 bases lying between them. CDR3 size: 15 residues. The germline CDR1 and CDR2 sequences are DFQATT and SNEGSKA (reference sequence). The CDR3 spells CSASSHQGPSYGYTF. CDR3 in DNA: TGCAGTGCTAGTTCTCATCAGGGGCCCTCCTATGGCTACACCTTC.

The rearrangement links TRBV7-2 to TRBJ1-5; TRBD1 matches at 9 bases. The length of the CDR3 is 16 residues. After removal of 0 bases from V and 7 bases from J, the junction contained 7 bases not matched to a gene. Germline V lookup: CDR1 SGHTA, CDR2 FQGNSA. In nucleotides, the CDR3 is TGTGCCAGCAGCTTAGCGGGGACAGGGTTCGGGCAGCCCCAGCATTTT. This gives the protein CASSLAGTGFGQPQHF.

V usage is TRBV11-2 and J usage is TRBJ2-3, with TRBD1 matching over 7 bases. V lost 2 bases and J lost 5; bases outside the gene matches: 4. Germline V gives CDR1 SGHAT, CDR2 FQNNGV. The CDR3 extends over 14 amino acids. CDR3 amino acids: CASSLRGPRDTQYF. CDR3 in DNA: TGTGCCAGCAGCTTAAGGGGGCCGAGAGATACGCAGTATTTT. Together with reference TRBV11-2 and TRBJ2-3, the CDR3 gives the full variable domain: EAGVAQSPRYKIIEKRQSVAFWCNPISGHATLYWYQQILGQGPKLLIQFQNNGVVDDSQLPKDRFSAERLKGVDSTLKIQPAKLEDSAVYLCASSLRGPRDTQYFGPGTRLTVL.

The rearrangement links TRBV15 to TRBJ2-7, with 7 positions matching TRBD1. Germline-derived CDR1 and CDR2 are LNHNV and YYDKDF (reference sequence). This CDR3 contains 16 residues. V lost 3 bases to trimming and J lost 0 bases; unmatched junction nucleotides: 8. The DNA of the CDR3 is TGTGCCACCAGCAGGGCCCCAGGGGGTCTCTCCTACGAGCAGTACTTC. Protein sequence: CATSRAPGGLSYEQYF.

This sequence joins TRBV20-1 and TRBJ1-1, with D uncertain. The CDR3 spans 9 residues. The germline V gene has CDR1 DFQATT and CDR2 SNEGSKA (reference sequence). CDR3 nucleotide sequence: TGCAGGACGGGCACTGAAGCTTTCTTT. Translating it yields CRTGTEAFF.

The chain combines TRBV5-6 with TRBJ1-1; D unclear. From germline, CDR1 is SGHDT and CDR2 YYEEEE. The CDR3 loop spans 13 amino acids. The V end was cut by 4 bases, the J end by 4 bases, with 11 bases between. CDR3 in DNA: TGTGCCAGCAGCCTTGGGAGTGGCACTGAAGCTTTCTTT. As protein: CASSLGSGTEAFF.

The chain combines TRBV7-9 with TRBJ1-2, with TRBD1 matching 7 bases. Germline CDR1 SEHNR, CDR2 FQNEAQ (reference sequence). This CDR3 is built from 13 residues. Trimming took 8 bases from V and 10 from J; bases not matched to a gene: 13. Here the CDR3 reads CASQGGDRGDYTF. The CDR3 DNA is TGTGCCAGCCAAGGAGGGGACAGAGGCGACTACACCTTC.

This clone was counted once. The chain links TRBV5-1 to TRBJ1-2, with 7 nucleotides matching TRBD1. CDR1 SGHRS and CDR2 YFSETQ come from the germline V gene. CDR3 size: 14 residues. V lost 3 bases and J lost 6; bases outside the gene matches: 8. This chain's CDR3 is CASSSLRDSDGYTF. In DNA form, the CDR3 reads TGCGCCAGCAGCTCCCTCCGGGACAGCGATGGCTACACCTTC.

This clone was detected only once. The chain links TRBV7-9 to TRBJ1-6, with D possibly TRBD1 on 6 matching bases. This CDR3 has 13 residues. CDR1 SEHNR and CDR2 FQNEAQ come from the germline V gene (reference sequence). V was pared by 4 bases and J by 8 bases, with 9 bases between. In DNA, the CDR3 is TGTGCCAGCAGCTCGAGGGGGTATTCACCCCTCCACTTT. Amino acids: CASSSRGYSPLHF.

The rearrangement uses TRBV30 and TRBJ2-7, with 7 positions matching TRBD1. J was trimmed by 3 bases and V by 2 bases; bases with no gene match: 10. CDR1 and CDR2 from the germline V gene are GTSNPN and SVGIG (reference sequence). The CDR3 runs 15 residues. CDR3: CAWSTRGQKNYEQYF. The CDR3 nucleotides are TGTGCCTGGAGTACGAGGGGACAGAAGAACTACGAGCAGTACTTC.

This chain connects TRBV29-1 to TRBJ1-2; D is uncertain. Looked up from germline, CDR1 is SQVTM and CDR2 is ANQGSEA. Trimming pared 6 bases from V and 0 bases from J, leaving 11 bases between. The CDR3 sequence is 13 residues long. This chain's CDR3 is CSVETKSNYGYTF. The CDR3 nucleotides read TGCAGCGTAGAGACAAAATCTAACTATGGCTACACCTTC. The variable domain in full, completed from reference TRBV29-1 and TRBJ1-2, reads SAVISQKPSRDICQRGTSLTIQCQVDSQVTMMFWYRQQPGQSLTLIATANQGSEATYESGFVIDKFPISRPNLTFSTLTVSNMSPEDSSIYLCSVETKSNYGYTFGSGTRLTVV.

This clone has just one count. The chain carries TRBV5-8 and TRBJ2-3; 8 bases align to TRBD2. This CDR3 comprises 17 residues. Trimming cost V 1 base and J 1 base; bases outside gene matches: 8. Germline CDR1 reads SGHTS; CDR2 reads YDEGEE. The CDR3 here is CASSLSGGERRTDTQYF. The CDR3 coding sequence is TGTGCCAGCAGCTTGTCGGGGGGGGAGCGGCGCACAGATACGCAGTATTTT.

The chain uses TRBV7-2 and TRBJ1-1, with a possible D match to TRBD1 (5 bases). The ends were cut back, 8 bases at V and 0 bases at J, with 16 bases in the middle. The CDR3 has 15 amino acids. Germline V lookup: CDR1 SGHTA, CDR2 FQGNSA. This chain's CDR3 is CASGAPGIMNTEAFF. CDR3 DNA sequence: TGTGCCAGCGGGGCCCCGGGCATTATGAACACTGAAGCTTTCTTT.

The chain recombines TRBV7-2 with TRBJ2-7, with TRBD2 identical over 7 bases. Germline V CDR1 and CDR2: SGHTA, FQGNSA. The CDR3 spans 15 residues. With V trimmed by 5 bases and J by 4 bases, 11 bases remained unmatched. Written as DNA, the CDR3 is TGTGCCAGCAGCCGCGTCTCGCCGGGGGGATACGAGCAGTACTTC. Translated: CASSRVSPGGYEQYF.

The chain combines TRBV4-1 with TRBJ1-6, with 8 bases aligning to TRBD1. The CDR3 is 16 residues long. V lost 2 bases and J lost 9; bases outside the gene matches: 9. Germline V gene sequence: CDR1 MGHRA, CDR2 YSYEKL. CDR3: CASSQNTPGGSSPLHF. In DNA form, the CDR3 reads TGCGCCAGCAGCCAAAATACTCCAGGGGGCAGTTCACCCCTCCACTTT.

The chain is built from TRBV5-1 and TRBJ1-4; possible D gene TRBD1, 6 bases. This CDR3 contains 14 residues. The V end was cut by 2 bases, the J end by 6 bases, with 11 bases between. CDR1 and CDR2 (germline): SGHRS, YFSETQ. The chain's CDR3 is CASSFGGQDEKLFF. CDR3 nucleotide sequence: TGCGCCAGCAGCTTTGGGGGCCAGGATGAAAAACTGTTTTTT.

The count of this clone is one. The chain recombines TRBV7-3 with TRBJ1-2, with 7 bases matching TRBD1. CDR3 size: 15 residues. The V and J ends lost 1 base and 2 bases, in that order; junction bases with no gene match: 4. Germline CDR1 is SGHTA and CDR2 is FQGTGA. The CDR3: CASSLNRDRNYGYTF. DNA for the CDR3: TGTGCCAGCAGCTTAAACCGGGACAGAAACTATGGCTACACCTTC.

The rearrangement links TRBV5-6 to TRBJ2-5, with 11 positions matching TRBD2. CDR1 and CDR2 from the germline V gene are SGHDT and YYEEEE. J gave up 1 base and V 0 bases, and 2 bases lay outside the gene matches. The CDR3 has 16 amino acids. The CDR3 region is CASSLGLAGLQETQYF. CDR3 nucleotide sequence: TGTGCCAGCAGCTTGGGACTAGCGGGGCTCCAAGAGACCCAGTACTTC. Variable domain in full (rest from reference TRBV5-6 and TRBJ2-5): DAGVTQSPTHLIKTRGQQVTLRCSPKSGHDTVSWYQQALGQGPQFIFQYYEEEERQRGNFPDRFSGHQFPNYSSELNVNALLLGDSALYLCASSLGLAGLQETQYFGPGTRLLVL.

The genes are TRBV6-4 and TRBJ2-3, with unresolved D. The CDR3 is made up of 13 amino acids. Trimming shortened V by 3 bases and J by 1 base, and 5 bases separated the two germline ends. Germline lookup yields CDR1 MRHNA and CDR2 SNTAGT. CDR3 nucleotide sequence: TGTGCCAGCAGTGAGGGCGGCACAGATACGCAGTATTTT. The encoded protein is CASSEGGTDTQYF.

The V and J genes are TRBV19 and TRBJ2-7, with a weak D call TRBD1 (5 bases). Germline assignment: CDR1 LNHDA and CDR2 SQIVND (reference sequence). V lost 3 bases and J lost 7, with 16 bases in between. This CDR3 has 14 residues. In nucleotides, the CDR3 is TGTGCCAGTAGTATCCAGGGCGACGTGGGGGAGCAGTACTTC. It translates to CASSIQGDVGEQYF.

The chain couples TRBV30 to TRBJ1-1; TRBD1 matches at 7 bases. V shed 2 bases and J 5 bases; nucleotides not matched to a gene: 8. This CDR3 is built from 14 residues. The germline V gene has CDR1 GTSNPN and CDR2 SVGIG (reference sequence). In DNA, the CDR3 is TGTGCCTGGAGTCTAACCGCGACAGGGACTGAAGCTTTCTTT. It specifies CAWSLTATGTEAFF. The full variable domain, completed using reference TRBV30 and TRBJ1-1, is SQTIHQWPATLVQPVGSPLSLECTVEGTSNPNLYWYRQAAGRGLQLLFYSVGIGQISSEVPQNLSASRPQDRQFILSSKKLLLSDSGFYLCAWSLTATGTEAFFGQGTRLTVV.

The genes are TRBV5-1 and TRBJ1-2; D not resolved. The germline V gene encodes CDR1 SGHRS and CDR2 YFSETQ. V dropped 0 bases and J dropped 5 bases, with 17 bases sitting between them. The CDR3 sequence is 16 residues long. In nucleotides, the CDR3 is TGCGCCAGCAGCTTGGGGCCCAGGTCCCCTCTATATGGCTACACCTTC. As protein: CASSLGPRSPLYGYTF.

CDR3 nucleotides: TGCGCCAGCAGCTTGGACGGGGGTGGAAACACCATATATTTT. Its translation: CASSLDGGGNTIYF. The chain recombines TRBV5-1 with TRBJ1-3; tentative D call: TRBD1 (5 bases). CDR3 length equals 14 residues. The germline V and J ends were trimmed by 0 bases and 3 bases, with 7 bases remaining between them. Per the germline V gene, CDR1 is SGHRS and CDR2 is YFSETQ.